Below, 24 T cell receptor beta chains from the same sample are listed, as sequenced in a study of OX40 agonist ivuxolimab in advanced cancers. Clones were sequenced by immunoSEQ multiplex PCR, and TCRdb holds only the in-frame ones, with some missing. The table shows roughly 91,000 clones, with 70% to 90% occurring only once. Specimen: CD4+ or CD8+ T cells sorted from blood, collected in a trial of the OX40 agonist ivuxolimab. These receptors all stem from an adult with an advanced solid tumor such as melanoma, head and neck, liver or kidney cancer.

In its sample, this clone was seen once. J is TRBJ2-7 and V is TRBV19; D remains unclear. Germline CDR1 and CDR2: LNHDA and SQIVND (reference sequence). V dropped 5 bases and J dropped 3 bases, with 11 bases sitting between them. The CDR3 spans 13 residues. The CDR3 is CASSLGEVYEQYF. The CDR3 region has the DNA TGTGCCAGTAGTCTTGGGGAAGTCTACGAGCAGTACTTC.

J is TRBJ2-1 and V is TRBV6-5; no definite D call. The CDR3 loop spans 12 amino acids. CDR1 is MNHEY and CDR2 is SVGAGI in the germline V gene. V was clipped by 4 bases and J by 8 bases, with 9 bases between them. The CDR3 sequence is CASSSPPHEQFF. The CDR3 nucleotides are TGTGCCAGCAGTTCGCCACCCCATGAGCAGTTCTTC.

This clone is a singleton in its sample. The rearrangement links TRBV19 to TRBJ1-1, with 8 positions matching TRBD1. The germline gives CDR1 LNHDA, CDR2 SQIVND (reference sequence). The ends lost 5 bases at V and 5 bases at J; junction bases unmatched: 7. The CDR3 runs 14 residues. The CDR3 DNA reads TGTGCCAGTAGTTGGACAGGGAGAGGGACTGAAGCTTTCTTT. It specifies CASSWTGRGTEAFF.

J is TRBJ1-5 and V is TRBV30, with D perhaps matching TRBD1 (6 bases). This CDR3 has 15 amino acids. CDR1 is GTSNPN and CDR2 is SVGIG in the germline V gene (reference sequence). With 2 bases removed from V and 4 bases from J, the gap between germline ends came to 15 bases. The CDR3 DNA is TGTGCCTGGAGTACTGGCGGGACACTAAATCAGCCCCAGCATTTT. Protein sequence: CAWSTGGTLNQPQHF.

The J gene is TRBJ1-2, the V gene TRBV6-1, with a possible D match to TRBD1 (5 bases). Germline values: CDR1 MNHNS, CDR2 SASEGT. The CDR3 is made up of 13 amino acids. V was trimmed by 10 bases and J by 2 bases, leaving 14 bases between them. The CDR3 DNA is TGTGCCACCGTCCGGGACCTAAACTATGGCTACACCTTC. Its protein is CATVRDLNYGYTF.

The chain has TRBV2 and TRBJ2-2, with 8 bases matching TRBD2. Germline CDR1 is SNHLY and CDR2 is FYNNEI. V gave up 1 base and J gave up 7 bases; unmatched junction bases: 5. The CDR3 runs 15 residues. For the CDR3, the DNA is TGTGCCAGCAGTGAAGGCCGGGGGGGTCACGGGGAGCTGTTTTTT. This encodes CASSEGRGGHGELFF.

The chain couples TRBV30 to TRBJ2-5; 7 positions agree with TRBD1. V was clipped by 5 bases and J by 5 bases; unmatched bases: 8. This CDR3 contains 13 residues. Germline V gene data show CDR1 as GTSNPN and CDR2 as SVGIG (reference sequence). The CDR3 DNA sequence: TGTGCCTGGTCTCTAGGGGGCAGGGAGACCCAGTACTTC. Protein sequence: CAWSLGGRETQYF.

The CDR3 protein is CASSHDRDGGYTF. The DNA of the CDR3 is TGTGCCAGCAGCCATGATAGGGACGGCGGCTACACCTTC. The J gene is TRBJ1-2, the V gene TRBV6-6; D might be TRBD1 (5 bases). Looked up from germline, CDR1 is MNHNY and CDR2 is SVGAGI (reference sequence). With 6 bases removed from V and 8 bases from J, the gap between germline ends came to 16 bases. This CDR3 is built from 13 residues.

The chain recombines TRBV4-1 with TRBJ2-1, with 7 bases matching TRBD1. After removal of 0 bases from V and 0 bases from J, the junction contained 2 bases not matched to a gene. The CDR3 extends over 16 amino acids. Germline CDR1 is MGHRA and CDR2 is YSYEKL. The CDR3 coding sequence is TGCGCCAGCAGCCAAGATAAGGGGGCCTCCTACAATGAGCAGTTCTTC. This sequence encodes CASSQDKGASYNEQFF.

The chain combines TRBV7-8 with TRBJ1-2, with TRBD1 as a possible D gene (5 bases). Germline loops: CDR1 SGHVS, CDR2 FQNEAQ. Trimming shortened V by 1 base and J by 3 bases, and 9 bases separated the two germline ends. The CDR3 runs 14 residues. CDR3 sequence (DNA): TGTGCCAGCAGCTTAGGGGGGAATGACTATGGCTACACCTTC. Protein: CASSLGGNDYGYTF.

V and J are TRBV7-9 and TRBJ1-4; D might be TRBD1 (6 bases). Germline loops: CDR1 SEHNR, CDR2 FQNEAQ (reference sequence). V was shortened by 3 bases and J by 8 bases, with 13 bases between the two germline ends. This CDR3 is 14 amino acids long. CDR3 protein: CASSLGQGNEKLFF. The CDR3 nucleotides are TGTGCCAGCAGCTTGGGGCAGGGGAACGAAAAACTGTTTTTT.

The CDR3 DNA reads TGTGCCTGGAGACCGGACAGCCCCTATGGCTACACCTTC. This codes for CAWRPDSPYGYTF. The J gene is TRBJ1-2, the V gene TRBV30, with a possible D match to TRBD1 (6 bases). The germline V gene has CDR1 GTSNPN and CDR2 SVGIG (reference sequence). V was trimmed by 3 bases and J by 4 bases, leaving 12 bases between them. This CDR3 comprises 13 residues.

This clone appeared once. V and J are TRBV28 and TRBJ2-7, with D uncertain. This CDR3 region has 13 residues. Germline lookup yields CDR1 MDHEN and CDR2 SYDVKM. With 8 bases removed from V and 0 bases from J, the gap between germline ends came to 11 bases. CDR3 amino acids: CASGSQDSYEQYF. CDR3 coding DNA: TGTGCCAGCGGCTCGCAGGACTCCTACGAGCAGTACTTC. Full variable domain (rest looked up from reference TRBV28 and TRBJ2-7): DVKVTQSSRYLVKRTGEKVFLECVQDMDHENMFWYRQDPGLGLRLIYFSYDVKMKEKGDIPEGYSVSREKKERFSLILESASTNQTSMYLCASGSQDSYEQYFGPGTRLTVT.

This clone was recorded a few times. V usage is TRBV29-1 and J usage is TRBJ1-1; D remains unclear. Germline values: CDR1 SQVTM, CDR2 ANQGSEA. Trimming pared 7 bases from V and 6 bases from J, leaving 12 bases between. This CDR3 has 11 amino acids. Here the CDR3 DNA reads TGCAGCGCCTCGGGTGGATCTGAAGCTTTCTTT. It translates to CSASGGSEAFF.

The chain recombines TRBV29-1 with TRBJ2-3; D ambiguous. With 3 bases removed from V and 0 bases from J, the gap between germline ends came to 7 bases. Germline V CDR1 and CDR2: SQVTM, ANQGSEA. This CDR3 has 13 residues. The CDR3 coding sequence is TGCAGCGTTGACGGAACTAGCACAGATACGCAGTATTTT. This translates into CSVDGTSTDTQYF.

This chain connects TRBV7-6 to TRBJ2-3, with D hard to call. The CDR3 runs 12 residues. Germline V gives CDR1 SGHVS, CDR2 FNYEAQ. Trimming removed 4 bases at V and 3 bases at J, with 5 bases between. The CDR3 DNA sequence: TGTGCCAGCAGCTCCGCGACAGATACGCAGTATTTT. Its protein product is CASSSATDTQYF.

The chain has TRBV5-6 and TRBJ2-1; D assignment may be TRBD1 or TRBD2 (5 bases each). The CDR3 covers 12 residues. Germline CDR1 reads SGHDT; CDR2 reads YYEEEE. The V and J ends lost 3 bases and 12 bases respectively, with 13 bases between them. CDR3 loop: CASSSREIRQFF. CDR3 DNA sequence: TGTGCCAGCAGCTCCAGGGAGATTAGGCAGTTCTTC. Together with reference TRBV5-6 and TRBJ2-1, the CDR3 gives the full variable domain: DAGVTQSPTHLIKTRGQQVTLRCSPKSGHDTVSWYQQALGQGPQFIFQYYEEEERQRGNFPDRFSGHQFPNYSSELNVNALLLGDSALYLCASSSREIRQFFGPGTRLTVL.

The chain has TRBV18 and TRBJ1-1, with TRBD1 as a possible D gene (5 bases). The germline V gene encodes CDR1 KGHSH and CDR2 LQKENI. This CDR3 has 15 amino acids. With 5 bases removed from V and 2 bases from J, the gap between germline ends came to 15 bases. CDR3 region: CASSGQGWGNTEAFF. CDR3 sequence (DNA): TGTGCCAGCTCAGGGCAGGGATGGGGCAACACTGAAGCTTTCTTT. The full variable domain, with the rest looked up from reference TRBV18 and TRBJ1-1, is NAGVMQNPRHLVRRRGQEARLRCSPMKGHSHVYWYRQLPEEGLKFMVYLQKENIIDESGMPKERFSAEFPKEGPSILRIQQVVRGDSAAYFCASSGQGWGNTEAFFGQGTRLTVV.

V usage is TRBV7-2 and J usage is TRBJ1-1; D not certain. Germline V gene data show CDR1 as SGHTA and CDR2 as FQGNSA. Deletions cut 3 bases from V and 4 bases from J, with 6 bases between. The CDR3 sequence is 12 residues long. CDR3 in amino acids: CASSLLITEAFF. The CDR3 DNA reads as TGTGCCAGCAGCTTGCTGATCACTGAAGCTTTCTTT.

For this clone: The identical CDR3 is also encoded by other nucleotide sequences in the sample. J is TRBJ1-2 and V is TRBV20-1, with 9 nucleotides matching TRBD1. Trimming removed 6 bases from V and 8 bases from J; junction bases left unmatched: 4. This CDR3 spans 11 amino acids. Germline V gene lookup returns CDR1 DFQATT and CDR2 SNEGSKA (reference sequence). CDR3 coding DNA: TGCAGTGCGTCGACAGGGGGAGGCTACACCTTC. This sequence encodes CSASTGGGYTF.

The rearrangement joins TRBV2 to TRBJ2-2, with 7 bases that match TRBD2. The V and J ends lost 3 bases and 3 bases, in that order; junction bases with no gene match: 4. Looked up from germline, CDR1 is SNHLY and CDR2 is FYNNEI. There are 15 residues in the CDR3. The CDR3 is CASSEGRVDTGELFF. CDR3 bases: TGTGCCAGCAGTGAGGGGAGGGTTGACACCGGGGAGCTGTTTTTT.

This clone was counted only a few times. The chain couples TRBV7-9 to TRBJ1-1; 8 bases map to TRBD1. CDR3 length equals 16 residues. The V gene's germline CDR1 is SEHNR and CDR2 FQNEAQ (reference sequence). The V gene end was trimmed by 6 bases and the J gene end by 0 bases; junction bases not matched to a gene: 9. The CDR3 sequence is CASRKGQGTLNTEAFF. The CDR3 DNA is TGTGCCAGCAGAAAAGGACAGGGAACTTTGAACACTGAAGCTTTCTTT.

The chain joins TRBV19 to TRBJ1-5; no clear D gene. Germline CDR1 LNHDA, CDR2 SQIVND (reference sequence). V was clipped by 3 bases and J by 6 bases, with 12 bases between them. The CDR3 sequence is 14 residues long. The CDR3 nucleotides are TGTGCCAGTAGTATCTTGGAGGGTCGTCAGCCCCAGCATTTT. Protein: CASSILEGRQPQHF.

The chain uses TRBV6-4 and TRBJ1-4; TRBD1 matches 11 bases. This CDR3 contains 14 residues. Germline V gene sequence: CDR1 MRHNA, CDR2 SNTAGT. The junction had 1 base not matched to a gene; V was cut back by 2 bases and J by 8 bases. Here the CDR3 reads CASSDGTGGEKLFF. The CDR3 DNA reads TGTGCCAGCAGTGACGGGACAGGGGGGGAAAAACTGTTTTTT.